These T cell receptor beta chains were read from a single sample in a study of shared clonotypes between healthy human individuals. Profiled with immunoSEQ multiplex PCR; TCRdb holds only in-frame clones, not every one. Found here are 2 million to 2.5 million clones, more than 80% of them singletons; the top ten hold under 0.45%. Sequenced input: naive CD4+ T cells from PBMCs. The receptors derive from a man aged 18 to 35 in good health. Some clones in this sample may be carry-over from other donors' samples. Both conserved end residues are part of each CDR3. D genes are given only for firm matches. For some rows the clone size is stated as once, few or many, or as a class when expanded; others skip it.

j_gene,abundance,d_gene,v_gene,CDR3nt,CDR3aa
TRBJ2-7,once,.,TRBV19,TGTGCCAGTAGTTCGGCGACACGGGCGGCCTACGAGCAGTACTTC,CASSSATRAAYEQYF
TRBJ1-1,.,.,TRBV27,TGTGCCAGCAGTGGCCGCACGGACGTGAACACTGAAGCTTTCTTT,CASSGRTDVNTEAFF
TRBJ2-1,.,.,TRBV5-1,TGCGCCAGCAGCTTGGGCGGGGACTACAATGAGCAGTTCTTC,CASSLGGDYNEQFF
TRBJ2-7,.,.,TRBV4-1,TGCGCCAGCAGCCAAGAACATGGCCCTCGGCCCTACGAGCAGTACTTC,CASSQEHGPRPYEQYF
TRBJ2-3,.,.,TRBV6-5,TGTGCCAGCAGTTACTCTTCAGGGTATACAGATACGCAGTATTTT,CASSYSSGYTDTQYF
TRBJ1-2,once,.,TRBV27,TGTGCCAGCAGGGGTTCGGCAGGGAACTATGGCTACACCTTC,CASRGSAGNYGYTF
TRBJ2-1,.,.,TRBV29-1,TGCAGCGTTGATTCCAGGGGCCCCTACAATGAGCAGTTCTTC,CSVDSRGPYNEQFF
TRBJ2-2,.,.,TRBV7-9,TGTGCCAGCAGCTTAGAACAGGGGGGGACCGGCTACTCCGGGGAGCTGTTTTTT,CASSLEQGGTGYSGELFF
TRBJ1-2,.,.,TRBV5-6,TGTGCCAGCAGCCTCGGGAGGGCCTATGGCTACACCTTC,CASSLGRAYGYTF
TRBJ1-1,.,.,TRBV19,TGTGCCAGTAGTTCAAGACGGGGCACTGAAGCTTTCTTT,CASSSRRGTEAFF
TRBJ1-4,.,.,TRBV4-1,TGCGCCAGCAGCCGGCAGGGGCGGAGTGGTAATGAAAAACTGTTTTTT,CASSRQGRSGNEKLFF
TRBJ2-7,.,.,TRBV5-4,TGTGCCAGCAGCACCGACTACGAGCAGTACTTC,CASSTDYEQYF
TRBJ2-7,.,.,TRBV5-4,TGTGCCAGCAGCTCCCGAAAAGGGGTGAGTTACGAGCAGTACTTC,CASSSRKGVSYEQYF
TRBJ1-3,.,TRBD1,TRBV5-6,TGTGCCAGCAGCCTTAGGACAGGCCCTGGAAACACCATATATTTT,CASSLRTGPGNTIYF
TRBJ1-5,.,TRBD1,TRBV6-1,TGTGCCAGCAAAGGGACAGTAGACCAGCCCCAGCATTTT,CASKGTVDQPQHF
TRBJ1-4,.,TRBD1,TRBV5-4,TGTGCCAGCAGCTTACGACAGGGAGGAGAAAAACTGTTTTTT,CASSLRQGGEKLFF
TRBJ2-3,.,.,TRBV4-2,TGTGCCAGCACGGCCGGGACAAAGGAAACAGATACGCAGTATTTT,CASTAGTKETDTQYF
TRBJ2-2,.,.,TRBV7-9,TGTGCCAGCAGCTTGGGGCGGGGTTGGAACACCGGGGAGCTGTTTTTT,CASSLGRGWNTGELFF
TRBJ1-1,.,.,TRBV19,TGTGCCAGTAGTACCCAACTCAACACTGAAGCTTTCTTT,CASSTQLNTEAFF